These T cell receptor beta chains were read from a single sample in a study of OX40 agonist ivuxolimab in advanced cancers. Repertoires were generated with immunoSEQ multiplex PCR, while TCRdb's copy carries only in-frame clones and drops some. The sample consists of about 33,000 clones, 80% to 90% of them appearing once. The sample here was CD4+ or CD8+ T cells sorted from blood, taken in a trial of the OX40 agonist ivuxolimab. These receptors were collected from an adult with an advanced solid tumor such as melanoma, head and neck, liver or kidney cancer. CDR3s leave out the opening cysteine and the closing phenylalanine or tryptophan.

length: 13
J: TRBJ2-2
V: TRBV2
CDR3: ASSRRGHFTGELF

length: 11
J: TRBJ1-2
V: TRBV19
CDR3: ASSDGVLGGYT

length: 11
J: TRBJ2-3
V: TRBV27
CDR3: ASSLARWDTQY

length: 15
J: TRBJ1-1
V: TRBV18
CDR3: ASSPDGRGLTDTEAF

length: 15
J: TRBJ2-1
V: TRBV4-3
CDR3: ASSQDLGVRSYNEQF

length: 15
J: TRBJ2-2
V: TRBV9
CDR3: ASSAHRDGLYTGELF

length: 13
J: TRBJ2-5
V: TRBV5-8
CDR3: ASIRSGNLMETQY

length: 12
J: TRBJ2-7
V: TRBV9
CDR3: ASTPDGGPYEQY

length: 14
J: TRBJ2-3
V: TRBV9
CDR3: ASSRAGSSSTDTQY

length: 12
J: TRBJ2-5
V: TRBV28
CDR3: ASSLIGEGETQY

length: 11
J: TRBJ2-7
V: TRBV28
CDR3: ASSLWGGYEQY

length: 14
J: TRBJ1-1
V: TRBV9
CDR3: ASSVAPGLSNTEAF

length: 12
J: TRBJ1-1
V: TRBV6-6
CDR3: ASSLGRGNTEAF

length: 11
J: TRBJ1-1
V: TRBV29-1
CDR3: SVLSTMNTEAF

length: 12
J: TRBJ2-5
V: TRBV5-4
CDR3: ASSPSGFRQTQY

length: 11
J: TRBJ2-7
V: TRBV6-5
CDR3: ASSTGWTYEQY

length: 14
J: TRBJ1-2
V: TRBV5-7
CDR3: ASSLFGTGGKLGYT

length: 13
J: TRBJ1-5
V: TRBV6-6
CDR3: ASSSRTEPGQPQH

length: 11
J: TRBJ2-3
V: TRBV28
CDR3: ASRSGGTDTQY

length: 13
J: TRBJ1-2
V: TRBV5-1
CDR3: ASSNRDTANYGYT

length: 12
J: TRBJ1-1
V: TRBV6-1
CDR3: ASGEYMGRREAF

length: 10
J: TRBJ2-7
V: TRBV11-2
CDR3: ASSTRQGRFS

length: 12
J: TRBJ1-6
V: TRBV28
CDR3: ASSPQSHNSPLH

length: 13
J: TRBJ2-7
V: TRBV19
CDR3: ASSIASGATYEQY

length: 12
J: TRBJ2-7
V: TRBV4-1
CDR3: ASSQVQGSYEQY

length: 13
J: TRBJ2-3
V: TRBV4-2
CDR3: ASSQDPQGLDTQY

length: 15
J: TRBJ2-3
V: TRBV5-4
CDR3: ASSPPGRTPSTDTQY

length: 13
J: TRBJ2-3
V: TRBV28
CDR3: ASSPPGGSTDTQY

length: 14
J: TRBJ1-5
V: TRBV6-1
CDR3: ASSEVSGAFNQPQH

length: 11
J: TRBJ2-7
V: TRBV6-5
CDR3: ASRAEVFREQY

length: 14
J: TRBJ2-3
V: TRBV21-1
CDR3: ASSTLPFPYTDTQY

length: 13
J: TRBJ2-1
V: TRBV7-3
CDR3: ASSPTLSSYNEQF

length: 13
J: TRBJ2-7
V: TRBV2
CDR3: ASSTPGQGGYEQY

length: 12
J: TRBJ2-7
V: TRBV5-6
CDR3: ASSLQGRSNEQY

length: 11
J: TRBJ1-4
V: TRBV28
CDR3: ASSIGAFEKLF

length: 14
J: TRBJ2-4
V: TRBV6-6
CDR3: ASRGTGDRAKNIQY

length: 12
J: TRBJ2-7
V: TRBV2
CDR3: ASSFPGQGAMQY

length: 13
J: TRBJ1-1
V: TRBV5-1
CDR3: ASSFDGQANTEAF

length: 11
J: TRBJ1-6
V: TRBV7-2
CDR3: ASSYRFNSPLH

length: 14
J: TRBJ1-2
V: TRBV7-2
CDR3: ASSLVGDGQGVGYT

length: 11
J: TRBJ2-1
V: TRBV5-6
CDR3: ASSWAGATEQF

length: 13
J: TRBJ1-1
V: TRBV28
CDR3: ASSPRQQMNTEAF

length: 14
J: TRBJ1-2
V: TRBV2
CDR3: ASRAISGTAAYGYT

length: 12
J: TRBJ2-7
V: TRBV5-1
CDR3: ASSTGPLAYEQY

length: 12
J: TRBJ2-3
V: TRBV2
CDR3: ASSVAGYTDTQY

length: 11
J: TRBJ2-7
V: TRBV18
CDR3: ASSHSQGYEQY

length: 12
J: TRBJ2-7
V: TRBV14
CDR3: ASSQVDTTYEQY